A selection of T cell receptor beta chains follows, all from one sample in a study of CD8 T cells in Susac syndrome. MiXCR was run by TCRdb on the immunoSEQ multiplex PCR reads, yielding one entry per CDR3 protein. Among hundreds of thousands of distinct CDR3 sequences listed, around 90% were seen once. Sequencing was performed on CD8+ T cells from PBMCs. The receptors were gathered from a human donor with multiple sclerosis. Both conserved end residues are part of each CDR3. The order of the fields is V gene, J gene, D gene, clone size, CDR3 protein, CDR3 DNA. D genes are given only for firm matches. Expanded clones get a size class; other rows say once, few or many, or leave the size out.

TRBV20-1	TRBJ1-5	-	-	CSARDLTERGNQPQHF	TGCAGTGCTAGAGATCTGACGGAACGGGGCAATCAGCCCCAGCATTTT
TRBV6-5	TRBJ2-7	-	-	CASSKSWAGTYEQYF	TGTGCCAGCAGTAAATCCTGGGCGGGAACCTACGAGCAGTACTTC
TRBV7-3	TRBJ2-7	TRBD1	-	CASLDRDRVRYEQYF	TGTGCCAGCTTGGACCGGGACAGGGTTAGATACGAGCAGTACTTC
TRBV6-6	TRBJ2-7	-	-	CASRGTSHEQYF	TGTGCCAGCAGGGGGACCTCCCACGAGCAGTACTTC
TRBV9	TRBJ1-2	-	-	CASSVDGGYYGYTF	TGTGCCAGCAGCGTAGACGGCGGATACTATGGCTACACCTTC
TRBV5-4	TRBJ1-5	-	-	CASSWEGGQPQHF	TGTGCCAGCAGCTGGGAGGGTGGACAGCCCCAGCATTTT
TRBV5-5	TRBJ2-1	TRBD1	-	CASSLEPGQYNEQFF	TGTGCCAGCAGCTTGGAGCCGGGACAGTACAATGAGCAGTTCTTC
TRBV30	TRBJ1-2	-	once	CAWNLPVAPNYGYTF	TGTGCCTGGAACCTACCGGTGGCCCCTAACTATGGCTACACCTTC
TRBV4-3	TRBJ1-5	-	-	CASSQDLTDSNQPQHF	TGCGCCAGCAGCCAAGATTTAACAGATAGCAATCAGCCCCAGCATTTT
TRBV27	TRBJ2-2	-	-	CASSLSVTGELFF	TGTGCCAGCAGTTTATCGGTGACCGGGGAGCTGTTTTTT
TRBV5-4	TRBJ1-1	-	-	CASSSRTPSGAFF	TGTGCCAGCAGCTCAAGGACCCCAAGTGGGGCTTTCTTT
TRBV12-5	TRBJ2-2	TRBD2	-	CASGLAREGNTGELFF	TGTGCTAGTGGTTTGGCCAGGGAGGGCAACACCGGGGAGCTGTTTTTT
TRBV27	TRBJ1-2	TRBD1	-	CASSPGGITGSAGYTF	TGTGCCAGCAGCCCAGGGGGCATAACTGGTTCTGCTGGCTACACCTTC
TRBV12-3/TRBV12-4	TRBJ2-1	-	-	CASRPGHNDEQFF	TGTGCCAGCAGGCCCGGTCACAATGATGAGCAGTTCTTC
TRBV7-9	TRBJ1-2	TRBD1	-	CASSLTGNGYTF	TGTGCCAGCAGCTTGACAGGGAATGGCTACACCTTC
TRBV28	TRBJ2-2	TRBD2	once	CASSRREGAGGELFF	TGTGCCAGCAGCCGGCGGGAGGGCGCTGGCGGGGAGCTGTTTTTT
TRBV29-1	TRBJ2-1	-	-	CSARDVAFSYNEQFF	TGCAGCGCCCGGGACGTAGCCTTCTCCTACAATGAGCAGTTCTTC
TRBV20-1	TRBJ2-7	TRBD2	-	CSARGLAGPYEQYF	TGCAGTGCTAGAGGACTAGCGGGGCCGTACGAGCAGTACTTC
TRBV3-1	TRBJ2-2	TRBD2	-	CASSRWTSGNTGELFF	TGTGCCAGCAGCCGTTGGACTAGCGGAAACACCGGGGAGCTGTTTTTT
TRBV4-1	TRBJ1-5	-	once	CASSRTWTVSNQPQHF	TGCGCCAGCAGCCGGACCTGGACAGTAAGCAATCAGCCCCAGCATTTT
TRBV13	TRBJ2-3	-	-	CASSSVPAGDTQYF	TGTGCCAGCAGCTCAGTCCCGGCAGGGGATACGCAGTATTTT
TRBV7-6	TRBJ2-7	TRBD1	-	CASSLAQGASYEQYF	TGTGCCAGCAGCTTAGCACAGGGGGCTTCCTACGAGCAGTACTTC
TRBV5-6	TRBJ2-7	-	-	CASSSPSSRDRYEQYF	TGTGCCAGCAGCTCGCCTTCCTCCCGGGATAGATACGAGCAGTACTTC
TRBV6-4	TRBJ2-7	-	-	CASSDSSPGLRPYEQYF	TGTGCCAGCAGTGACTCGAGCCCGGGACTGCGACCCTACGAGCAGTACTTC
TRBV7-8	TRBJ2-2	-	-	CASRTSMSTGELFF	TGTGCCAGCAGGACTAGTATGAGCACCGGGGAGCTGTTTTTT
TRBV7-9	TRBJ2-1	-	few	CASSPTGDEQFF	TGTGCCAGCAGCCCTACGGGAGATGAGCAGTTCTTC
TRBV10-3	TRBJ2-3	-	-	CAIGGSGLTDTQYF	TGTGCCATCGGGGGTAGCGGCCTCACAGATACGCAGTATTTT
TRBV15	TRBJ2-2	TRBD2	-	CATSSGGGRRDTGELFF	TGTGCCACCAGCTCCGGGGGAGGGAGGAGGGACACCGGGGAGCTGTTTTTT
TRBV12-3/TRBV12-4	TRBJ2-2	TRBD2	-	CASTLSGREDTGELFF	TGTGCCAGCACCCTTAGCGGGAGAGAGGACACCGGGGAGCTGTTTTTT
TRBV27	TRBJ1-5	-	-	CASSPLENQPQHF	TGTGCCAGCAGTCCCCTAGAGAATCAGCCCCAGCATTTT
TRBV19	TRBJ2-7	TRBD2	once	CASSPGLAELGAYEQYF	TGTGCCAGTAGTCCGGGACTAGCGGAGCTGGGAGCCTACGAGCAGTACTTC
TRBV6-2/TRBV6-3	TRBJ2-7	-	-	CASSYSATVPNYEQYF	TGTGCCAGCAGTTACTCGGCGACAGTCCCGAACTACGAGCAGTACTTC
TRBV6-6	TRBJ2-1	-	-	CATGTSYNEQFF	TGTGCCACCGGGACCTCCTACAATGAGCAGTTCTTC
TRBV7-3	TRBJ2-2	-	-	CASSLGPATGELFF	TGTGCCAGCAGCTTAGGACCGGCCACCGGGGAGCTGTTTTTT
TRBV3-1	TRBJ1-2	-	-	CASSPPGLLNYGYTF	TGTGCCAGCAGCCCCCCGGGACTCCTTAACTATGGCTACACCTTC
TRBV4-1	TRBJ2-1	TRBD2	-	CASSQDRTSGYNEQFF	TGCGCCAGCAGCCAAGATAGGACTAGCGGGTACAATGAGCAGTTCTTC
TRBV20-1	TRBJ2-3	-	-	CSAALGGATDTQYF	TGCAGTGCTGCCCTTGGGGGGGCAACAGATACGCAGTATTTT
TRBV9	TRBJ1-2	-	-	CASSVAQGETDGYTF	TGTGCCAGCAGCGTAGCTCAGGGCGAGACGGATGGCTACACCTTC
TRBV4-3	TRBJ2-3	TRBD2	-	CASSLRGGADTQYF	TGCGCCAGCAGCCTCCGGGGGGGGGCAGATACGCAGTATTTT
TRBV20-1	TRBJ1-3	-	-	CSARATGSGNTIYF	TGCAGTGCTAGGGCGACAGGCTCTGGAAACACCATATATTTT
TRBV19	TRBJ1-1	-	-	CASSKGLAEAFF	TGTGCCAGTAGTAAGGGACTGGCTGAAGCTTTCTTT
TRBV4-2	TRBJ2-7	-	-	CASSQDLAWYEQYF	TGTGCCAGCAGCCAGGATCTAGCGTGGTACGAGCAGTACTTC
TRBV5-1	TRBJ2-1	-	once	CASSLDDYNEQFF	TGCGCCAGCAGCTTGGACGACTACAATGAGCAGTTCTTC
TRBV5-1	TRBJ2-5	TRBD2	once	CASSLGERVAGGSETQYF	TGCGCCAGCAGCTTGGGAGAGCGAGTCGCGGGGGGGTCAGAGACCCAGTACTTC
TRBV18	TRBJ1-1	-	-	CASSPLDRGTEAFF	TGTGCCAGCTCACCGTTGGACAGAGGGACTGAAGCTTTCTTT
TRBV7-9	TRBJ2-1	-	-	CASSLTGYGNNEQFF	TGTGCCAGCAGCTTGACAGGTTATGGGAACAATGAGCAGTTCTTC
TRBV27	TRBJ2-7	TRBD1	-	CATAPGTAYEQYF	TGTGCCACCGCACCCGGGACAGCCTACGAGCAGTACTTC
TRBV7-9	TRBJ2-1	TRBD2	-	CASSPLRAGASSYNEQFF	TGTGCCAGCAGCCCACTCCGAGCGGGAGCCAGCTCCTACAATGAGCAGTTCTTC
TRBV20-1	TRBJ2-7	-	-	CSAVGVSYEQYF	TGCAGTGCTGTAGGGGTCTCCTACGAGCAGTACTTC
TRBV27	TRBJ2-1	-	few	CASSFGHEQFF	TGTGCCAGCAGTTTCGGGCATGAGCAGTTCTTC
TRBV9	TRBJ2-1	-	-	CASSVGGYEQFF	TGTGCCAGCAGCGTAGGAGGGTATGAGCAGTTCTTC
TRBV7-9	TRBJ2-7	TRBD2	-	CASSLESLAGGYEQYF	TGTGCCAGCAGCTTAGAGTCCCTAGCGGGAGGGTACGAGCAGTACTTC
TRBV16	TRBJ1-1	TRBD1	-	CASSQATGGTEAFF	TGTGCCAGCAGCCAAGCGACAGGGGGCACTGAAGCTTTCTTT
TRBV5-6	TRBJ2-5	-	once	CASSHTGKGQETQYF	TGTGCCAGCAGCCACACAGGGAAAGGGCAAGAGACCCAGTACTTC
TRBV2	TRBJ2-5	-	-	CASLGGSETQYF	TGTGCCAGCCTTGGGGGGTCAGAGACCCAGTACTTC